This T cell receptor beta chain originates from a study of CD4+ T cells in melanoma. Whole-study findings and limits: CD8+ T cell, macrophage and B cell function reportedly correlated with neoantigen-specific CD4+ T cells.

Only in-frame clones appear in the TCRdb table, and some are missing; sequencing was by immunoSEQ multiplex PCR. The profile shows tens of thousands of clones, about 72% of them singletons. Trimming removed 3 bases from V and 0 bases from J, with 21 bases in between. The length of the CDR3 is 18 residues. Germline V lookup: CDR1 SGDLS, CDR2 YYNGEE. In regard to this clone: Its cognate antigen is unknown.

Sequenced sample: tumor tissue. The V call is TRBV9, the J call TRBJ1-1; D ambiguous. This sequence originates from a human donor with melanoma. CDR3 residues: CASSATMERLNLNTEAFF. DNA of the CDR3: TGTGCCAGCAGCGCAACCATGGAGAGGTTGAACTTGAACACTGAAGCTTTCTTT.